What follows are 31 T cell receptor beta chains derived from one specimen sequenced in a study of identical twins. TCRdb passed the 5' RACE reads through MiXCR, listing each CDR3 protein once. The sample includes 510,000 or so distinct CDR3 sequences, around 15% of them seen just once. The same sample was also used in a study of yellow fever vaccine responses in identical twins.

Source material: CD4+ T cells sorted from blood. All receptors come from a woman aged 18-29 years in good health.

This chain uses TRBV5-1 with TRBJ1-6; the D is unclear. CDR3 size: 14 residues. V lost 0 bases and J lost 11, with 12 bases in between. Germline V gives CDR1 SGHRS, CDR2 YFSETQ. The CDR3 coding sequence is TGCGCCAGCAGCTTGGCCGGGTCCGCCCCACCCCTCCACTTT. This sequence encodes CASSLAGSAPPLHF.

The chain joins TRBV29-1 to TRBJ2-3; the D is unclear. CDR1 is SQVTM and CDR2 is ANQGSEA in the germline V gene. V dropped 7 bases and J dropped 0 bases, with 14 bases sitting between them. The CDR3 covers 14 residues. The CDR3 nucleotides read TGCAGCGGCCAGTCCCCGGTTAGCACAGATACGCAGTATTTT. This gives the protein CSGQSPVSTDTQYF.

With respect to this clonotype: One junction end does not reproduce the germline sequence, and a read error may be involved. The V and J genes are TRBV27 and TRBJ2-1; D possibly corresponds to TRBD2 (5 bases). The CDR3 runs 12 residues. The germline gives CDR1 MNHEY, CDR2 SMNVEV (reference sequence). The DNA for the CDR3 is TGTGCCAGCAGCGAGGGTTACACTGAGCAGTTCTTC. This sequence encodes CASSEGYTEQFF.

This clonotype was seen a few times. The V call is TRBV5-1, the J call TRBJ2-1, with D maybe TRBD2 (7 bases). Germline CDR1 reads SGHRS; CDR2 reads YFSETQ. This CDR3 region has 17 residues. V dropped 0 bases and J dropped 1 base, with 14 bases sitting between them. The CDR3 region has the DNA TGCGCCAGCAGCTTGGTATGGCGGGGGCCTTCCTACAATGAGCAGTTCTTC. Protein product: CASSLVWRGPSYNEQFF.

This rearrangement joins TRBV28 to TRBJ1-1; D gene uncertain. The ends were cut back, 7 bases at V and 4 bases at J, with 13 bases in the middle. There are 13 residues in the CDR3. Per the germline V gene, CDR1 is MDHEN and CDR2 is SYDVKM. CDR3 DNA: TGTGCCAGCATCACCGGAGTAGCCACTGAAGCTTTCTTT. Its protein is CASITGVATEAFF.

CDR3 DNA: TGTGCCAGCAGCTTATGGGGAGTAAACACAGATACGCAGTATTTT. It encodes CASSLWGVNTDTQYF. The chain has TRBV11-3 and TRBJ2-3; possible D gene TRBD2, 5 bases. This CDR3 is 15 amino acids long. The germline V gene encodes CDR1 SGHNT and CDR2 YENEEA. The V and J ends lost 2 bases and 2 bases respectively, with 11 bases between them. The full variable domain, in which reference TRBV11-3 and TRBJ2-3 provide the parts outside the CDR3, is EAGVVQSPRYKIIEKKQPVAFWCNPISGHNTLYWYLQNLGQGPELLIRYENEEAVDDSQLPKDRFSAERLKGVDSTLKIQPAELGDSAVYLCASSLWGVNTDTQYFGPGTRLTVL.

A few counts support this clonotype. The J gene is TRBJ2-1, the V gene TRBV24-1; D is uncertain. V gave up 5 bases and J gave up 9 bases, with 10 bases separating them. Germline V gene lookup returns CDR1 KGHDR and CDR2 SFDVKD. The CDR3 loop spans 12 amino acids. The CDR3 DNA sequence: TGTGCCACCAGTGGAGGAGTTCTTGAGCAGTTCTTC. It codes for CATSGGVLEQFF.

This clonotype was seen just once. V gene TRBV5-6 combines with J gene TRBJ2-7; 12 bases agree with TRBD2. CDR3 length equals 15 residues. Trimming at V came to 4 bases and at J to 5 bases, leaving 7 bases not matched to a gene. The germline V gene encodes CDR1 SGHDT and CDR2 YYEEEE. CDR3 in amino acids: CASSMTSGSINEQYF. CDR3 nucleotide sequence: TGTGCCAGCAGCATGACTAGCGGGAGCATCAACGAGCAGTACTTC.

In this sample, this clonotype turned up a few times. V and J are TRBV5-1 and TRBJ2-5, with 8 positions matching TRBD2. From germline, CDR1 is SGHRS and CDR2 YFSETQ. V shed 3 bases, J shed 4 bases, and the junction held 14 bases outside the gene matches. The CDR3 sequence is 17 residues long. The CDR3 protein is CASSSPLPQRELETQYF. The CDR3 DNA reads as TGCGCCAGCAGCTCGCCCCTACCCCAGCGGGAGTTAGAGACCCAGTACTTC.

The J gene is TRBJ1-1, the V gene TRBV28, with TRBD1 matching over 8 bases. Trimming removed 6 bases from V and 1 base from J; junction bases left unmatched: 13. Germline values: CDR1 MDHEN, CDR2 SYDVKM. The CDR3 length is 17 residues. The CDR3 DNA is TGTGCCAGCAGACGGACAGGGTTTAGGGGATGGAACACTGAAGCTTTCTTT. Encoded protein: CASRRTGFRGWNTEAFF. The variable domain in full, completed from reference TRBV28 and TRBJ1-1, reads DVKVTQSSRYLVKRTGEKVFLECVQDMDHENMFWYRQDPGLGLRLIYFSYDVKMKEKGDIPEGYSVSREKKERFSLILESASTNQTSMYLCASRRTGFRGWNTEAFFGQGTRLTVV.

There are many counts of this clonotype. This chain links TRBV20-1 with TRBJ1-2, with 8 bases fitting TRBD1. The CDR3 extends over 14 amino acids. In germline, CDR1 is DFQATT, CDR2 SNEGSKA (reference sequence). J gave up 6 bases and V 7 bases, and 13 bases lay outside the gene matches. The chain's CDR3 is CSVRDRGQENGYTF. The CDR3 DNA sequence: TGCAGTGTTCGAGACAGGGGCCAGGAGAATGGCTACACCTTC.

This clonotype was seen more than once but under ten times. The genes are TRBV5-1 and TRBJ2-1; the D is unclear. Trimming took off 0 bases at V and 6 bases at J, with 16 bases between the two ends. In germline, CDR1 is SGHRS, CDR2 YFSETQ. CDR3 length: 16 amino acids. CDR3 residues: CASSLAPQVSGNEQFF. CDR3 sequence (DNA): TGCGCCAGCAGCTTGGCCCCGCAGGTCTCGGGCAATGAGCAGTTCTTC.

The V and J genes are TRBV27 and TRBJ2-1, with 8 bases lining up with TRBD1. Per germline, CDR1 MNHEY and CDR2 SMNVEV (reference sequence). The CDR3 totals 15 residues. V shed 6 bases and J 0 bases; nucleotides not matched to a gene: 4. The CDR3 nucleotides read TGTGCCAGCAGGAAACAGGGGGGCTCCTACAATGAGCAGTTCTTC. Residues: CASRKQGGSYNEQFF.

In this sample, this clonotype turned up a few times. The rearrangement links TRBV20-1 to TRBJ1-2; D is unresolved. There are 13 residues in the CDR3. Germline assignment: CDR1 DFQATT and CDR2 SNEGSKA (reference sequence). With 0 bases removed from V and 3 bases from J, the gap between germline ends came to 8 bases. CDR3 sequence reads: CSARDGNHYGYTF. The DNA of the CDR3 is TGCAGTGCTAGAGATGGGAATCACTATGGCTACACCTTC.

The rearrangement joins TRBV12-3 or TRBV12-4 to TRBJ2-7; TRBD1 matches at 8 bases. J gave up 0 bases and V 6 bases, and 7 bases lay outside the gene matches. The CDR3 is 15 amino acids. The CDR3 DNA follows: TGTGCCAGCAGCTCACAGGGGGTAAGCTCCTACGAGCAGTACTTC. The encoded protein is CASSSQGVSSYEQYF.

This clonotype was observed many times. The J gene is TRBJ2-1, the V gene TRBV7-3, with unresolved D. The CDR3 sequence is 11 residues long. The germline V gene has CDR1 SGHTA and CDR2 FQGTGA. The V and J ends lost 2 bases and 9 bases respectively, with 5 bases between them. The CDR3 DNA follows: TGTGCCAGCAGCTTATCGGGTGAGCAGTTCTTC. It translates to CASSLSGEQFF.

A single count supports this clonotype. Relative to the germline gene, one junction end is altered; a read error may explain this. The rearrangement links TRBV5-1 to TRBJ2-2; the match to TRBD2 covers 8 bases. From germline, CDR1 is SGHRS and CDR2 YFSETQ. The length of the CDR3 is 16 residues. The CDR3 bases are TGCGCCAGCAGCCCCCGGGGTAGCGGGAACGCCGGGGAGCTGTTTTTT. Its translation: CASSPRGSGNAGELFF.

This clonotype occurred a few times. The chain combines TRBV12-3 or TRBV12-4 with TRBJ2-2, with 15 nucleotides matching TRBD2. Trimming at V came to 7 bases and at J to 0 bases, leaving 6 bases not matched to a gene. The CDR3 is 18 residues long. DNA for the CDR3: TGTGCCAGCATCTCCGGGACTAGCGGGAGGACGAACACCGGGGAGCTGTTTTTT. As protein: CASISGTSGRTNTGELFF.

The chain uses TRBV12-3 or TRBV12-4 and TRBJ1-1; unclear D gene. The ends were cut back, 2 bases at V and 7 bases at J, with 14 bases in the middle. The CDR3 contains 14 residues. In DNA, the CDR3 is TGTGCCAGCAGTTTATCCGCCCAGAGGCTTGAAGCTTTCTTT. Translated: CASSLSAQRLEAFF.

This clonotype showed up just a few times. V usage is TRBV11-2 and J usage is TRBJ2-5; the match to TRBD2 covers 8 bases. The V gene's germline CDR1 is SGHAT and CDR2 FQNNGV. Unmatched junction bases numbered 11, after V lost 1 base and J lost 4 bases. The CDR3 runs to 17 residues. The CDR3 DNA reads as TGTGCCAGCAGCTTAGTGGCTGGGGGACTAGGGAGAGAGACCCAGTACTTC. Translation gives CASSLVAGGLGRETQYF.

This chain uses TRBV6-5 with TRBJ2-3; 10 bases match TRBD2. With V trimmed by 2 bases and J by 4 bases, 3 bases remained unmatched. The CDR3 spans 15 residues. The germline CDR1 and CDR2 sequences are MNHEY and SVGAGI. CDR3 loop: CASSYLAGESDTQYF. CDR3 nucleotides: TGTGCCAGCAGTTACCTAGCGGGAGAATCAGATACGCAGTATTTT.

The chain combines TRBV12-3 or TRBV12-4 with TRBJ2-1; possible D gene TRBD2, 6 bases. V was shortened by 7 bases and J by 10 bases, with 17 bases between the two germline ends. CDR3 size: 13 residues. The CDR3 here is CASTREFGEEQFF. The CDR3 nucleotides read TGTGCCAGCACCCGGGAGTTTGGGGAGGAGCAGTTCTTC.

The table lists this clonotype with a few counts. The gene calls are TRBV5-1 and TRBJ1-5; D not certain. Germline-derived CDR1 and CDR2 are SGHRS and YFSETQ. V lost 0 bases, J lost 3 bases, and 10 bases lay in between. The CDR3 runs 15 residues. In nucleotides, the CDR3 is TGCGCCAGCAGCTTGGCCGGAAATAACAATCAGCCCCAGCATTTT. Amino acid sequence: CASSLAGNNNQPQHF. Together with reference TRBV5-1 and TRBJ1-5, the CDR3 gives the full variable domain: KAGVTQTPRYLIKTRGQQVTLSCSPISGHRSVSWYQQTPGQGLQFLFEYFSETQRNKGNFPGRFSGRQFSNSRSEMNVSTLELGDSALYLCASSLAGNNNQPQHFGDGTRLSIL.

This clonotype appeared a single time. The chain couples TRBV7-7 to TRBJ2-1, with 9 bases identical to TRBD1. The length of the CDR3 is 19 residues. V was pared by 3 bases and J by 6 bases, with 18 bases of the junction left unmatched. CDR1 and CDR2 from the germline V gene are SSHAT and FNYEAQ (reference sequence). The chain's CDR3 is CASSFCGETGGSKGNEQFF. The CDR3 DNA follows: TGTGCCAGCAGCTTCTGTGGAGAGACAGGGGGTTCCAAGGGCAATGAGCAGTTCTTC.

This clonotype was counted between two and nine times. The chain carries TRBV10-3 and TRBJ2-1; D is unresolved. There are 12 residues in the CDR3. Germline-derived CDR1 and CDR2 are ENHRY and SYGVKD. Trimming pared 4 bases from V and 9 bases from J, leaving 10 bases between. Here the CDR3 DNA reads TGTGCCATCAGTGCATTACGCAGTGAGCAGTTCTTC. The encoded protein is CAISALRSEQFF.

Only a few counts were recorded for this clonotype. CDR3 coding DNA: TGTGCCAGCAGCCAAGATATCACTAGCCCTTACGAGCAGTACTTC. The encoded protein is CASSQDITSPYEQYF. The V gene is TRBV3-1, the J gene TRBJ2-7, with D maybe TRBD2 (6 bases). Per the germline V gene, CDR1 is LGHDT and CDR2 is YNNKEL (reference sequence). The CDR3 consists of 15 residues. The V and J ends lost 0 bases and 4 bases respectively, with 13 bases between them.

The V and J genes are TRBV14 and TRBJ2-7, with TRBD2 as a possible D gene (5 bases). The CDR3 contains 16 residues. Trimming left V 4 bases short and J 5 bases short, with 21 bases between. Germline V lookup: CDR1 SGHDN, CDR2 FVKESK. The CDR3 loop is CASSLLGDRGLHEQYV. CDR3 in DNA: TGTGCCAGCAGCCTCCTAGGTGATCGGGGTTTACACGAGCAGTACGTC.

The chain links TRBV6-1 to TRBJ2-7; weak D call: TRBD2 (5 bases). Trimming shortened V by 7 bases and J by 3 bases, and 16 bases separated the two germline ends. Germline V gene lookup returns CDR1 MNHNS and CDR2 SASEGT. This CDR3 comprises 14 residues. CDR3: CASTSWERGYEQYF. In DNA form, the CDR3 reads TGTGCCAGCACCTCCTGGGAGCGAGGCTACGAGCAGTACTTC.

This clonotype was found many times. The CDR3 nucleotides are TGTGCCAGCAGCTTAGGCGGGGGGCTCTACAATGAGCAGTTCTTC. Its translation: CASSLGGGLYNEQFF. The V call is TRBV11-2, the J call TRBJ2-1; 8 bases fit TRBD2. Germline V gives CDR1 SGHAT, CDR2 FQNNGV. V lost 1 base and J lost 3; bases outside the gene matches: 2. The CDR3 loop spans 15 amino acids.

The table lists this clonotype with many counts. The chain uses TRBV25-1 and TRBJ2-2; 8 positions agree with TRBD2. V gave up 6 bases and J gave up 5 bases; unmatched junction bases: 8. CDR1 MGHDK and CDR2 SYGVNS come from the germline V gene. CDR3 size: 15 residues. In nucleotides, the CDR3 is TGTGCCAGCAGGGAAGCGGGAGTTCGAACCGGGGAGCTGTTTTTT. Translated, it gives CASREAGVRTGELFF.

A few counts support this clonotype. This rearrangement joins TRBV28 to TRBJ1-2; a weak D match, TRBD1 (5 bases). CDR3 length equals 12 residues. V dropped 5 bases and J dropped 4 bases, with 8 bases sitting between them. CDR1 MDHEN and CDR2 SYDVKM come from the germline V gene. The CDR3 region has the DNA TGTGCCAGCAGTAAAGGGACCTATGGCTACACCTTC. This codes for CASSKGTYGYTF.